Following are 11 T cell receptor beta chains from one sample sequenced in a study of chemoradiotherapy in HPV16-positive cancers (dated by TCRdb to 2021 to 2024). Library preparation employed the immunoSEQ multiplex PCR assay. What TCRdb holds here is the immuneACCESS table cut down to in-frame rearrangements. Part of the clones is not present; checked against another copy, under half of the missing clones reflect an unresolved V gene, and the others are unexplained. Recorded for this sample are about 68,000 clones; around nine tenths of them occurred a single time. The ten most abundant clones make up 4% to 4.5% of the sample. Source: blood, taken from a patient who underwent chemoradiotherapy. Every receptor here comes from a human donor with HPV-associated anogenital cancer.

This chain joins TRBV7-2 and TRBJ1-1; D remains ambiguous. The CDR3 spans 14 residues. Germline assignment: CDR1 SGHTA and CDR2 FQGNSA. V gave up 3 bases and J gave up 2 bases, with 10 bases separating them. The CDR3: CASSFNDLNTEAFF. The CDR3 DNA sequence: TGTGCCAGCAGCTTCAACGACCTTAACACTGAAGCTTTCTTT.

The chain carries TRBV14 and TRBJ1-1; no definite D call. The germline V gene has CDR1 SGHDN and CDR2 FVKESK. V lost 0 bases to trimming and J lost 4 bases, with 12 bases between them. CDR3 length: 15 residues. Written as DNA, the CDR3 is TGTGCCAGCAGCCAAGAACGATTAGGCAGCACTGAAGCTTTCTTT. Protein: CASSQERLGSTEAFF.

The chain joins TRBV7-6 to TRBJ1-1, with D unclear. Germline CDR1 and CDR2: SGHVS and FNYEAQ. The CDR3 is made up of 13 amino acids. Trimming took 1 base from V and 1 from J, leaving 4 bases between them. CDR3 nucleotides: TGTGCCAGCAGCTTAGGCAGGAACACTGAAGCTTTCTTT. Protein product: CASSLGRNTEAFF.

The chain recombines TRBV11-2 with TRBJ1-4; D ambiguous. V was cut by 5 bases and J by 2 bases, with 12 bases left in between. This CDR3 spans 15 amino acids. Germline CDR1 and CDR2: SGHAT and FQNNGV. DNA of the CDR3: TGTGCCAGCAGCCCCAGTGGGGTTACTAATGAAAAACTGTTTTTT. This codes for CASSPSGVTNEKLFF.

The CDR3 region has the DNA TGCGCCAGCAGTGATGAGGTCAGGGGGTCGAACACCGGGGAGCTGTTTTTT. Its protein product is CASSDEVRGSNTGELFF. The chain employs TRBV10-2 and TRBJ2-2; 7 positions agree with TRBD1. Germline loops: CDR1 WSHSY, CDR2 SAAADI. The CDR3 loop spans 17 amino acids. V lost 3 bases, J lost 0 bases, and 7 bases stayed unmatched.

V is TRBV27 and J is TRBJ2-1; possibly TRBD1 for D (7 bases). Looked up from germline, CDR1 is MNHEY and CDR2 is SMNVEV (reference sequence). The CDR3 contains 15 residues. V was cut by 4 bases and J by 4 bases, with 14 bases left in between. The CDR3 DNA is TGTGCCAGCAGTTCGGAGGGGGCGGGATACAATGAGCAGTTCTTC. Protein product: CASSSEGAGYNEQFF.

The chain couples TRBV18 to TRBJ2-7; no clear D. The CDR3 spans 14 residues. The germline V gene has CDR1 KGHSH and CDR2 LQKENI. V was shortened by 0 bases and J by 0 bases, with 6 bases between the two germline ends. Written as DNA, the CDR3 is TGTGCCAGCTCACCACCTTCGAGCTCCTACGAGCAGTACTTC. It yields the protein CASSPPSSSYEQYF.

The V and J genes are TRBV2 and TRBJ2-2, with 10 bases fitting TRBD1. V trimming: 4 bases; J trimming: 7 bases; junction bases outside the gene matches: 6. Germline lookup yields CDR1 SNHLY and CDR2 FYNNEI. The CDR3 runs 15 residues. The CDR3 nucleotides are TGTGCCAGCAGTGCCCAGAGGACAGGGGGCGGGGAGCTGTTTTTT. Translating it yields CASSAQRTGGGELFF.

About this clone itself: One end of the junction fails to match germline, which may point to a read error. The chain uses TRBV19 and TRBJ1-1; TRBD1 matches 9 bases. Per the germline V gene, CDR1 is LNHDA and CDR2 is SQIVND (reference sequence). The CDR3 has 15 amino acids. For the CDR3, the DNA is TGTGCCAGTAGTGGCCGACAGGGGGTAGACGGTGAAGTTTTCTTT. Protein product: CASSGRQGVDGEVFF. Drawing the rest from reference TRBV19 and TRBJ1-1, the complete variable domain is DGGITQSPKYLFRKEGQNVTLSCEQNLNHDAMYWYRQDPGQGLRLIYYSQIVNDFQKGDIAEGYSVSREKKESFPLTVTSAQKNPTAFYLCASSGRQGVDGEVFFGQGTRLTVV.

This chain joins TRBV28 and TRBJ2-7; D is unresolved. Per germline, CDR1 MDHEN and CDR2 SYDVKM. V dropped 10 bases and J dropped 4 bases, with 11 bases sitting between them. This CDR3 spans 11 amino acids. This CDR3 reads CATRSSYEQYF. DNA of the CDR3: TGTGCCACCCGGTCCAGTTACGAGCAGTACTTC.

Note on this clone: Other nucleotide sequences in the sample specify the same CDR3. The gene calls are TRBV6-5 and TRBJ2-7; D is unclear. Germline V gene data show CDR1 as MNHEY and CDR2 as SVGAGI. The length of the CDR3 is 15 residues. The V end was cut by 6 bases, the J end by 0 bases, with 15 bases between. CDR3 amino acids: CASSPPQSSSYEQYF. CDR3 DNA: TGTGCCAGCAGCCCTCCACAGTCCAGCTCCTACGAGCAGTACTTC.